A selection of T cell receptor beta chains follows, all from one sample in a study of T-cell memory formation after mild COVID-19. TCRdb fed the 5' RACE reads into MiXCR, producing one record per CDR3 protein. Among 130,000 to 150,000 distinct CDR3 sequences listed, roughly 19% were seen once. Sequencing used PBMCs or a T cell subset sorted from them (not recorded which). These receptor sequences come from an adult woman who had mild COVID-19 (a few samples of this study predate the infection). Cell type and time point are not known. Each CDR3 is given with its conserved first and last residue. The order of the fields is V gene, D gene, J gene, clone size, CDR3 protein, CDR3 DNA. A D gene is named only where the DNA matches it firmly. The size field is filled for only some rows; it gives once, few, many or a size class.

V: TRBV2
D: TRBD2
J: TRBJ2-1
size: few
CDR3: CASNSSGGNEQFF
DNA: TGTGCCAGCAATTCTAGCGGGGGTAATGAGCAGTTCTTC

V: TRBV7-2
D: .
J: TRBJ2-6
size: .
CDR3: CASSLDGAGANVLTF
DNA: TGTGCCAGCAGCTTAGACGGTGCCGGGGCCAACGTCCTGACTTTC

V: TRBV20-1
D: TRBD1
J: TRBJ1-2
size: few
CDR3: CSARTRDSGYGYTF
DNA: TGCAGTGCTAGAACTCGGGACAGCGGCTATGGCTACACCTTC

V: TRBV2
D: .
J: TRBJ2-3
size: few
CDR3: CASRRGQRTDTQYF
DNA: TGTGCCAGCAGACGGGGGCAACGCACAGATACGCAGTATTTT

V: TRBV3-1
D: TRBD1
J: TRBJ1-1
size: .
CDR3: CASSPQGAGSTEAFF
DNA: TGTGCCAGCAGCCCACAGGGGGCAGGGAGCACTGAAGCTTTCTTT

V: TRBV7-6
D: TRBD1
J: TRBJ1-1
size: .
CDR3: CASSDPKTGKNTEAFF
DNA: TGTGCCAGCAGCGACCCGAAGACAGGGAAAAACACTGAAGCTTTCTTT

V: TRBV5-1
D: .
J: TRBJ2-3
size: few
CDR3: CASSLSRGAGADTQYF
DNA: TGCGCCAGCAGCTTGTCCCGCGGGGCAGGGGCAGATACGCAGTATTTT

V: TRBV20-1
D: .
J: TRBJ2-3
size: .
CDR3: CSASRRGASTDTQYF
DNA: TGCAGTGCATCCCGGCGGGGTGCCTCCACAGATACGCAGTATTTT

V: TRBV27
D: .
J: TRBJ2-7
size: .
CDR3: CASSLARSGFHEQYF
DNA: TGTGCCAGCAGTCTCGCCCGATCGGGGTTCCACGAGCAGTACTTC

V: TRBV20-1
D: .
J: TRBJ2-7
size: few
CDR3: CSATIRGGQYF
DNA: TGCAGTGCCACCATCAGGGGGGGGCAGTACTTC

V: TRBV21-1
D: .
J: TRBJ1-6
size: .
CDR3: CASKVPGHYNSPLHF
DNA: TGTGCCAGCAAGGTCCCAGGACATTATAATTCACCCCTCCACTTT

V: TRBV6-5
D: .
J: TRBJ2-3
size: few
CDR3: CASSYSRDRRQYF
DNA: TGTGCCAGCAGTTACTCGAGGGACCGGAGGCAGTATTTT

V: TRBV5-1
D: .
J: TRBJ2-1
size: many
CDR3: CASSFDLNNEQFF
DNA: TGCGCCAGCAGCTTCGATCTAAACAATGAGCAGTTCTTC

V: TRBV18
D: .
J: TRBJ2-4
size: few
CDR3: CASSTSTVKNIQYF
DNA: TGTGCCAGCTCTACTTCGACAGTCAAAAACATTCAGTACTTC

V: TRBV7-2
D: .
J: TRBJ2-1
size: few
CDR3: CASSLGSWYYNEQFF
DNA: TGTGCCAGCAGCTTAGGGTCCTGGTACTACAATGAGCAGTTCTTC

V: TRBV20-1
D: TRBD2
J: TRBJ2-7
size: many
CDR3: CSARLRGSYEQYF
DNA: TGCAGTGCTAGGTTGCGGGGGTCCTACGAGCAGTACTTC

V: TRBV6-1
D: TRBD1
J: TRBJ2-7
size: few
CDR3: CASSDRGLHEQYF
DNA: TGTGCCAGCAGTGACAGGGGGCTTCACGAGCAGTACTTC

V: TRBV5-1
D: TRBD2
J: TRBJ2-3
size: few
CDR3: CASSPTGTSDTDTQYF
DNA: TGCGCCAGCAGCCCGACCGGGACTAGCGACACAGATACGCAGTATTTT

V: TRBV12-3/TRBV12-4
D: TRBD1
J: TRBJ2-2
size: .
CDR3: CASRGGQGATGELFF
DNA: TGTGCCAGCAGAGGAGGACAGGGAGCGACCGGGGAGCTGTTTTTT

V: TRBV29-1
D: .
J: TRBJ1-1
size: few
CDR3: CSVKTVAEAFF
DNA: TGCAGCGTTAAGACAGTGGCTGAAGCTTTCTTT

V: TRBV4-2
D: TRBD1
J: TRBJ2-7
size: .
CDR3: CASSQVFGTGDYEQYF
DNA: TGTGCCAGCAGCCAAGTGTTCGGGACAGGAGACTACGAGCAGTACTTC

V: TRBV12-3/TRBV12-4
D: TRBD1
J: TRBJ2-2
size: .
CDR3: CASSETGVGGELFF
DNA: TGTGCCAGCAGCGAGACAGGGGTCGGCGGGGAGCTGTTTTTT

V: TRBV5-6
D: .
J: TRBJ1-6
size: .
CDR3: CASSLVEYSPLHF
DNA: TGTGCCAGCAGCTTGGTCGAGTATTCACCCCTCCACTTT

V: TRBV12-3/TRBV12-4
D: TRBD1
J: TRBJ2-2
size: .
CDR3: CASRHRGTGELFF
DNA: TGTGCCAGCAGACACAGGGGAACCGGGGAGCTGTTTTTT

V: TRBV5-1
D: TRBD2
J: TRBJ2-5
size: medium-sized
CDR3: CASSRTSGGQGTAQYF
DNA: TGCGCCAGCAGCAGGACTAGCGGGGGCCAGGGGACGGCCCAGTACTTC

V: TRBV24-1
D: TRBD1
J: TRBJ2-5
size: .
CDR3: CATSDRTGIRETQYF
DNA: TGTGCCACCAGTGATCGGACAGGGATCAGGGAGACCCAGTACTTC

V: TRBV20-1
D: .
J: TRBJ2-6
size: .
CDR3: CSAPDLSSGANVLTF
DNA: TGCAGTGCTCCGGATTTAAGCTCTGGGGCCAACGTCCTGACTTTC

V: TRBV7-2
D: TRBD2
J: TRBJ2-2
size: few
CDR3: CASSWERERLPGELFF
DNA: TGTGCCAGCAGCTGGGAGCGGGAGAGGTTACCCGGGGAGCTGTTTTTT

V: TRBV4-2
D: .
J: TRBJ2-4
size: few
CDR3: CASSQDRSSGGNIQYF
DNA: TGTGCCAGCAGCCAAGACCGGAGCAGCGGCGGGAACATTCAGTACTTC

V: TRBV5-1
D: .
J: TRBJ1-6
size: .
CDR3: CASRDGNSPLHF
DNA: TGCGCCAGCCGGGACGGAAATTCACCCCTCCACTTT

V: TRBV6-2/TRBV6-3
D: .
J: TRBJ1-5
size: .
CDR3: CASSTMGRGGQPQHF
DNA: TGTGCCAGCAGTACCATGGGACGGGGTGGACAGCCCCAGCATTTT

V: TRBV2
D: .
J: TRBJ1-4
size: .
CDR3: CASSETGEKLFF
DNA: TGTGCCAGCAGTGAAACGGGTGAAAAACTGTTTTTT

V: TRBV29-1
D: .
J: TRBJ1-5
size: .
CDR3: CSVRTQGSNQPQHF
DNA: TGCAGCGTTCGGACACAAGGTAGCAATCAGCCCCAGCATTTT

V: TRBV4-1
D: TRBD1
J: TRBJ1-4
size: few
CDR3: CASSQEEGAKLFF
DNA: TGCGCCAGCAGCCAAGAAGAGGGGGCCAAACTGTTTTTT

V: TRBV7-9
D: .
J: TRBJ2-5
size: few
CDR3: CASSPLHIQYF
DNA: TGTGCCAGCAGCCCCCTCCATATACAGTACTTC

V: TRBV30
D: .
J: TRBJ2-7
size: .
CDR3: CAWLNVGAQYF
DNA: TGTGCCTGGCTCAATGTTGGGGCGCAGTACTTC

V: TRBV24-1
D: .
J: TRBJ1-2
size: few
CDR3: CATSARGRGGYTF
DNA: TGTGCCACCAGTGCCCGGGGACGGGGCGGCTACACCTTC

V: TRBV10-3
D: TRBD1
J: TRBJ2-5
size: few
CDR3: CAISVGTGETQYF
DNA: TGTGCCATCAGTGTCGGGACAGGAGAGACCCAGTACTTC

V: TRBV4-1
D: TRBD1
J: TRBJ1-2
size: few
CDR3: CASSYRSRDRGGYTF
DNA: TGCGCCAGCAGCTACCGAAGCCGGGACAGGGGTGGCTACACCTTC

V: TRBV12-3/TRBV12-4
D: TRBD2
J: TRBJ2-3
size: .
CDR3: CASSLALAHTDTQYF
DNA: TGTGCCAGCAGTTTAGCACTAGCGCACACAGATACGCAGTATTTT

V: TRBV20-1
D: TRBD1
J: TRBJ2-1
size: .
CDR3: CSARRQGAYNEQFF
DNA: TGCAGTGCTAGGAGACAGGGGGCCTACAATGAGCAGTTCTTC

V: TRBV12-3/TRBV12-4
D: TRBD2
J: TRBJ2-1
size: .
CDR3: CASSLSGGGNEQFF
DNA: TGTGCCAGCAGTCTATCTGGCGGGGGCAATGAGCAGTTCTTC

V: TRBV7-2
D: TRBD1
J: TRBJ2-4
size: few
CDR3: CASSLVFRGQGAKNIQYF
DNA: TGTGCCAGCAGCTTAGTCTTCCGGGGACAGGGGGCCAAAAACATTCAGTACTTC

V: TRBV6-1
D: TRBD1
J: TRBJ1-1
size: few
CDR3: CASREGQFNTEAFF
DNA: TGTGCCAGCAGGGAGGGACAGTTCAACACTGAAGCTTTCTTT

V: TRBV2
D: TRBD1
J: TRBJ2-2
size: .
CDR3: CASTDRGGTGELFF
DNA: TGTGCCAGCACAGACAGGGGGGGCACCGGGGAGCTGTTTTTT

V: TRBV29-1
D: .
J: TRBJ2-2
size: .
CDR3: CSVRDTGELFF
DNA: TGCAGCGTAAGGGACACCGGGGAGCTGTTTTTT

V: TRBV6-5
D: .
J: TRBJ2-1
size: .
CDR3: CASSYSSIAIRKFF
DNA: TGTGCCAGCAGTTACTCGAGTATAGCAATAAGAAAGTTCTTC

V: TRBV7-2
D: .
J: TRBJ2-2
size: many
CDR3: CASSDDGVGELFF
DNA: TGTGCCAGCAGCGATGACGGGGTCGGGGAGCTGTTTTTT

V: TRBV2
D: TRBD1
J: TRBJ1-2
size: few
CDR3: CASSSPDRRINYGYTF
DNA: TGTGCCAGCAGTTCCCCGGACAGGAGGATAAACTATGGCTACACCTTC

V: TRBV6-6
D: .
J: TRBJ1-2
size: .
CDR3: CASSENWGANYGYTF
DNA: TGTGCCAGCAGTGAGAACTGGGGAGCCAACTATGGCTACACCTTC

V: TRBV12-3/TRBV12-4
D: .
J: TRBJ2-1
size: few
CDR3: CASRGQGSYNEQFF
DNA: TGTGCCAGCCGTGGGCAGGGTTCGTACAATGAGCAGTTCTTC

V: TRBV11-2
D: .
J: TRBJ2-1
size: .
CDR3: CASSLALGPANYEQFF
DNA: TGTGCCAGCAGCTTAGCTTTGGGCCCCGCCAATTATGAGCAGTTCTTC

V: TRBV30
D: .
J: TRBJ2-7
size: once
CDR3: CAWRHGAVPYEQYF
DNA: TGTGCCTGGAGACACGGAGCGGTTCCCTACGAGCAGTACTTC